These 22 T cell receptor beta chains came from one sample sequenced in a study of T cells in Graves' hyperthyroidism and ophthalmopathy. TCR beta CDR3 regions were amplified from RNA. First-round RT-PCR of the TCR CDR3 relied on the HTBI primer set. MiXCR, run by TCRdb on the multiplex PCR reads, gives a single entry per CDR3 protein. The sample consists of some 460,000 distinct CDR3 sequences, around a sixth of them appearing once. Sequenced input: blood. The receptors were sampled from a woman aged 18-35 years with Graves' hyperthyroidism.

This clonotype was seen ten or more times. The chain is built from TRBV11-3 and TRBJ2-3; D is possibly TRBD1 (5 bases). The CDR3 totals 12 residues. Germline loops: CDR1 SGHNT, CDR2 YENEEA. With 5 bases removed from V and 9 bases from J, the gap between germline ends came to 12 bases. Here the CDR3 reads CASSPGLRTQYF. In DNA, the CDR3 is TGTGCCAGCAGCCCAGGGTTGAGGACGCAGTATTTT.

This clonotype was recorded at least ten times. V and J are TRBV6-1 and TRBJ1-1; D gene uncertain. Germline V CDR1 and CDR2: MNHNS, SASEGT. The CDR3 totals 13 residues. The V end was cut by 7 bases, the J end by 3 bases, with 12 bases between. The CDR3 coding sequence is TGTGCCAGCACTTTGGGGAGAGACACTGAAGCTTTCTTT. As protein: CASTLGRDTEAFF.

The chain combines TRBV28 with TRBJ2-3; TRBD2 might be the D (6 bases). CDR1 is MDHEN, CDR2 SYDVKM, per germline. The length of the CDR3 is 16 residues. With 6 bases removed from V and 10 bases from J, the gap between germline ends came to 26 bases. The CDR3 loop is CASRTGKRDSSPPQYF. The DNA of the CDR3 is TGTGCCAGCAGAACCGGTAAACGGGACTCCTCCCCCCCGCAGTATTTT.

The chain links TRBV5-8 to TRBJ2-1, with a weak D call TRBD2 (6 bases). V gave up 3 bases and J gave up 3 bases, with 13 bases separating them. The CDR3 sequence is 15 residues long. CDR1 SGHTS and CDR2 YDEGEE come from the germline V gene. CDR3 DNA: TGTGCCAGCAGCTCGGGACTCGCGAACTACAATGAGCAGTTCTTC. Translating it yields CASSSGLANYNEQFF.

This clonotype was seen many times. The CDR3 reads CASSSYPGQVFYEQYF. CDR3 in DNA: TGTGCCAGCAGCTCGTACCCGGGACAGGTCTTCTACGAGCAGTACTTC. V usage is TRBV7-9 and J usage is TRBJ2-7; 8 bases align to TRBD1. Germline values: CDR1 SEHNR, CDR2 FQNEAQ (reference sequence). The CDR3 extends over 16 amino acids. Germline trimming cut 4 bases from V and 3 bases from J; bases unmatched to any gene: 11.

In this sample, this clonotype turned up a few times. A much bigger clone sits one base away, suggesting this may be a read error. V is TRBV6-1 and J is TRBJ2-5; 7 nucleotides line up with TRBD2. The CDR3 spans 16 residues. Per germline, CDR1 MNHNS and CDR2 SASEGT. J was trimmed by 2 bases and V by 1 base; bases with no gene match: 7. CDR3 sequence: CASSEVPSGPQETQYF. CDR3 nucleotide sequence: TGTGCCAGCAGTGAAGTCCCTAGCGGACCGCAAGAGACCCAGTACTTC.

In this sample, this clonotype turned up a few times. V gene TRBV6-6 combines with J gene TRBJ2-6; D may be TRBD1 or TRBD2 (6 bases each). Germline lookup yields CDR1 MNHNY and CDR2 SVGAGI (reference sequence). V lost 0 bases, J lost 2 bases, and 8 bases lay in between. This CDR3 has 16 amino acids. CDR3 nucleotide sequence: TGTGCCAGCAGTTACTCGAGGGGGGCTGGGGCCAACGTCCTGACTTTC. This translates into CASSYSRGAGANVLTF.

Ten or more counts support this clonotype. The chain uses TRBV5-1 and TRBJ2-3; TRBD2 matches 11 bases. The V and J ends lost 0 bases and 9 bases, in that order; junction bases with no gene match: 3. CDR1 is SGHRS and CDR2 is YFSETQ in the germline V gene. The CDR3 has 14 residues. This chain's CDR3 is CASSLVLAGGTQYF. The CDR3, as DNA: TGCGCCAGCAGCTTGGTTCTAGCGGGAGGCACGCAGTATTTT.

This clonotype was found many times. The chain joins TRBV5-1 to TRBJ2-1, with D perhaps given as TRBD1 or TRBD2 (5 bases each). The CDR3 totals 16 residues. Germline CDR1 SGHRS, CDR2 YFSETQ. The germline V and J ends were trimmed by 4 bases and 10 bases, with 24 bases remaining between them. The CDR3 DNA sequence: TGCGCCAGCAGCGGATTCGGGGCGGGCCTTGGGGTGGAGCAGTTCTTC. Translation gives CASSGFGAGLGVEQFF.

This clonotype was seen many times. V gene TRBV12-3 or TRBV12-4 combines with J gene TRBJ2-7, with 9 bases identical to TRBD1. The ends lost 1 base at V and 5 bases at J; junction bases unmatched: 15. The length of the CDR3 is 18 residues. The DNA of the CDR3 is TGTGCCAGCAGTTTAGTATTTGAGTGGGGACAGGGAACGGACGAGCAGTACTTC. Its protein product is CASSLVFEWGQGTDEQYF.

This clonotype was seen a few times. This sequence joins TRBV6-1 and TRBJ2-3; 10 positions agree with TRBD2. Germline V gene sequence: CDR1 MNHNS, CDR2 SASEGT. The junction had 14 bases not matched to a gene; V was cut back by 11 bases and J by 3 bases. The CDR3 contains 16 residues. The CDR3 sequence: CAGTIGLAGVTDTQYF. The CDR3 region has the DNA TGTGCCGGCACTATAGGGCTAGCGGGAGTAACAGATACGCAGTATTTT.

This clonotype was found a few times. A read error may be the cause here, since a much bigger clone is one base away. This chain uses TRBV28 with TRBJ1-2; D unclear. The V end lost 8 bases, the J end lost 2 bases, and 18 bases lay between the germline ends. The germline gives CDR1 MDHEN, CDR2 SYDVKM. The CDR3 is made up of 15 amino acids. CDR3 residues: CASGPAQAANYGYTF. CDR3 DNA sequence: TGTGCCAGCGGCCCCGCCCAAGCAGCGAACTATGGCTACACCTTC.

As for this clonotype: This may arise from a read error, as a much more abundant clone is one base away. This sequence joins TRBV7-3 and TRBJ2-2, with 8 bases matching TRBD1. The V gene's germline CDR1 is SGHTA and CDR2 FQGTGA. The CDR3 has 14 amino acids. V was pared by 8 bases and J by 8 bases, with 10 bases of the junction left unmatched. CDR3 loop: CASGLQGDIGELFF. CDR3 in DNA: TGTGCCAGCGGCCTACAGGGGGATATAGGGGAGCTGTTTTTT.

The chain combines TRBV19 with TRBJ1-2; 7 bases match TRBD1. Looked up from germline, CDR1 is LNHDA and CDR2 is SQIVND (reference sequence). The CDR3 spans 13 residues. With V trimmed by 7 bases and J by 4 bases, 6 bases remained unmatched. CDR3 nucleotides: TGTGCCAGTAACTACAGGGGAGGCTATGGCTACACCTTC. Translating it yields CASNYRGGYGYTF.

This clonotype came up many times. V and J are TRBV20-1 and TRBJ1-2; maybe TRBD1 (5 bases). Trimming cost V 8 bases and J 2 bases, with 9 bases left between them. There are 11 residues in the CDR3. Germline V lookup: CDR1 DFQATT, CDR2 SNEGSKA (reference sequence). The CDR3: CSCGGNYGYTF. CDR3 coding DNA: TGCAGTTGCGGGGGAAACTATGGCTACACCTTC.

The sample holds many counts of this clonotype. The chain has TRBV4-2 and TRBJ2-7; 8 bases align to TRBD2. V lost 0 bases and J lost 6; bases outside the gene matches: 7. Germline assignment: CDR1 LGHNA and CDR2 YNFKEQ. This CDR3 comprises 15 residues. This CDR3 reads CASSQEGGRRGEQYF. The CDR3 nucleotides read TGTGCCAGCAGCCAAGAGGGCGGGAGGAGGGGCGAGCAGTACTTC.

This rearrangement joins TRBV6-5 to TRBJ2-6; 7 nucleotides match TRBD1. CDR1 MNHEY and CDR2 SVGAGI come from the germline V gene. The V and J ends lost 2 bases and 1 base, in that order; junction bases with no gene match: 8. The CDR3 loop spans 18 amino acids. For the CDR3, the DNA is TGTGCCAGCAGTTACCAGGGGGTACTCAATTCTGGGGCCAACGTCCTGACTTTC. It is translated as CASSYQGVLNSGANVLTF.

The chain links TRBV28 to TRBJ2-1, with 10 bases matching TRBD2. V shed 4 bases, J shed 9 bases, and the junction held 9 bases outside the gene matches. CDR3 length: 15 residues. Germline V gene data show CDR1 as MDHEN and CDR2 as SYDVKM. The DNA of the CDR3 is TGTGCCAGCAGTTCAGGGAGCGGGAGGGTCGGTGAGCAGTTCTTC. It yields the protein CASSSGSGRVGEQFF.

CDR3 nucleotide sequence: TGCGCCAGCAGCCAAAACCCCGGGACACCTTATAGCAATCAGCCCCAGCATTTT. Protein sequence: CASSQNPGTPYSNQPQHF. The V and J genes are TRBV4-1 and TRBJ1-5; maybe TRBD1 (6 bases). The CDR3 is 18 amino acids. Germline assignment: CDR1 MGHRA and CDR2 YSYEKL. V lost 2 bases to trimming and J lost 0 bases, with 17 bases between them.

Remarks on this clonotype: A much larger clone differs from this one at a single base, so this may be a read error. The CDR3 protein is CASGLYSGHGYTF. CDR3 sequence (DNA): TGTGCTAGTGGTCTATACAGTGGACATGGCTACACCTTC. J is TRBJ1-2 and V is TRBV12-5; D is unclear. CDR3 length equals 13 residues. The V and J ends lost 5 bases and 6 bases respectively, with 13 bases between them. In germline, CDR1 is LGHNT, CDR2 FRNRAP.

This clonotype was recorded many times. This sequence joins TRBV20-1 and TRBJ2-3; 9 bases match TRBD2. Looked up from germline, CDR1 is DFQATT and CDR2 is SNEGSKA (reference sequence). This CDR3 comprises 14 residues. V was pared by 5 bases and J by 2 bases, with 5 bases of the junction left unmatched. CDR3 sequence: CSAAGGAPTDTQYF. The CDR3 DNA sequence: TGCAGTGCTGCGGGGGGGGCCCCCACAGATACGCAGTATTTT.

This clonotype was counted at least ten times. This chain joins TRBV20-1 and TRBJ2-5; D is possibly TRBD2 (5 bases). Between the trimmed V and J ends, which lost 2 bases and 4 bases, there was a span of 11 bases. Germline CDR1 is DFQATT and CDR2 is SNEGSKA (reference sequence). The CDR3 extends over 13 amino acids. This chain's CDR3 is CSARMLGVETQYF. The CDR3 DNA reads TGCAGTGCTAGAATGTTGGGAGTAGAGACCCAGTACTTC.